This T cell receptor (beta chain) came from a study of blood T cell repertoires in COVID-19. This CDR3 is 14 amino acids long. V dropped 4 bases and J dropped 8; count of bases not matched to a gene: 6. Germline CDR1 is SGHDT and CDR2 is YYEEEE. The method was immunoSEQ multiplex PCR; TCRdb's version includes in-frame clones alone and lacks a portion of them. The sample shows about 280,000 clones, roughly 90% of them seen only once. V gene TRBV5-6 combines with J gene TRBJ1-4, with TRBD1 matching 9 bases. The source is a woman in her 30s with COVID-19, enrolled during active disease. Material: peripheral blood. The CDR3 here is CASSMTGGREKLFF. In DNA form, the CDR3 reads TGTGCCAGCAGCATGACAGGGGGACGGGAAAAACTGTTTTTT.